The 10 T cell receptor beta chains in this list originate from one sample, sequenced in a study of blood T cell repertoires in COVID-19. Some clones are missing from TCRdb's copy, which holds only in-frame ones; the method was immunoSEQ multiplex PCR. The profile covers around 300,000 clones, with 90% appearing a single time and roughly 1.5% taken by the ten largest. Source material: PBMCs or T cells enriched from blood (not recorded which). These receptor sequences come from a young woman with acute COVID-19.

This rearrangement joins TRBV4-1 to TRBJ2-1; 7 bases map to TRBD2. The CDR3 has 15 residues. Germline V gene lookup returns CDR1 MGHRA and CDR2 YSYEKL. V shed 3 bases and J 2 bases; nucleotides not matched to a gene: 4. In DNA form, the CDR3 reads TGCGCCAGCAGCCATCTAGCGGAGGCCTACAATGAGCAGTTCTTC. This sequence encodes CASSHLAEAYNEQFF.

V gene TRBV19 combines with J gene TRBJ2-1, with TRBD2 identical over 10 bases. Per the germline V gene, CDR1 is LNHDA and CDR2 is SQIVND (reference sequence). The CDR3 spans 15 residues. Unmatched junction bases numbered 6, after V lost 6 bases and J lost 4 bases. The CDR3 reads CASRSRTSGYNEQFF. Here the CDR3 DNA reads TGTGCCAGTAGATCCCGGACTAGCGGATACAATGAGCAGTTCTTC.

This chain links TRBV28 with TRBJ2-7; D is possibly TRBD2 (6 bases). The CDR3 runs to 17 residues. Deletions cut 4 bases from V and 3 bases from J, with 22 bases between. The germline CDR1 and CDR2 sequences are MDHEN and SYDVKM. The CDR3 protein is CASSSPIAAGILYEQYF. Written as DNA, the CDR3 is TGTGCCAGCAGTTCACCAATAGCGGCCGGGATACTCTACGAGCAGTACTTC.

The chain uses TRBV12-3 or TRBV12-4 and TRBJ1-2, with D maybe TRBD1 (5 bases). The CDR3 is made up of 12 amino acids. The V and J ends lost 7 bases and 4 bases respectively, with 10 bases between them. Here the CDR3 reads CASIRDGYGYTF. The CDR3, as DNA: TGTGCCAGCATCAGGGATGGCTATGGCTACACCTTC.

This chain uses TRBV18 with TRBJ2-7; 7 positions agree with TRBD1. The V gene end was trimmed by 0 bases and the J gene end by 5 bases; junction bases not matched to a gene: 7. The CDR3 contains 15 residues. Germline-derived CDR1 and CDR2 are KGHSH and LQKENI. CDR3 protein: CASSPPGAGGDEQYF. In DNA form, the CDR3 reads TGTGCCAGCTCACCACCGGGGGCAGGGGGTGACGAGCAGTACTTC.

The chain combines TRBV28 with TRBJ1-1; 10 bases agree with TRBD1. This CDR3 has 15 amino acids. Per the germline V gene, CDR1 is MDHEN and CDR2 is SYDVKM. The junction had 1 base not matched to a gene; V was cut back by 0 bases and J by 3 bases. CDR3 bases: TGTGCCAGCAGTTTATGGGGGACAGGGGACACTGAAGCTTTCTTT. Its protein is CASSLWGTGDTEAFF. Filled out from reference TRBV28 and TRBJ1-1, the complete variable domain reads DVKVTQSSRYLVKRTGEKVFLECVQDMDHENMFWYRQDPGLGLRLIYFSYDVKMKEKGDIPEGYSVSREKKERFSLILESASTNQTSMYLCASSLWGTGDTEAFFGQGTRLTVV.

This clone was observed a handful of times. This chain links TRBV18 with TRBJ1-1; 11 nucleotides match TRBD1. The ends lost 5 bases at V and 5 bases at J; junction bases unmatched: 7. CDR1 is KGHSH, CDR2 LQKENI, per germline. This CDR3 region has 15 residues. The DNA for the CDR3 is TGTGCCAGCTCAACAACACGGGACAGGGGGACTGAAGCTTTCTTT. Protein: CASSTTRDRGTEAFF.

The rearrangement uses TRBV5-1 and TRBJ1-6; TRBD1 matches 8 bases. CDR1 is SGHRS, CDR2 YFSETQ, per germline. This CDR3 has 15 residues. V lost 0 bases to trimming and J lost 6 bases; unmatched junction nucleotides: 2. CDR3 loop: CASSLEGQANSPLHF. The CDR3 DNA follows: TGCGCCAGCAGCTTGGAGGGACAGGCTAATTCACCCCTCCACTTT.

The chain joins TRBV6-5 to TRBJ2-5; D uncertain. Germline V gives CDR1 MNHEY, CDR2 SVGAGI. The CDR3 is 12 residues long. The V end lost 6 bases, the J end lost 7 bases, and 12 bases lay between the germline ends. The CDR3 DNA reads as TGTGCCAGCAGCCGACTGTCTCGGACCCAGTACTTC. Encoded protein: CASSRLSRTQYF.

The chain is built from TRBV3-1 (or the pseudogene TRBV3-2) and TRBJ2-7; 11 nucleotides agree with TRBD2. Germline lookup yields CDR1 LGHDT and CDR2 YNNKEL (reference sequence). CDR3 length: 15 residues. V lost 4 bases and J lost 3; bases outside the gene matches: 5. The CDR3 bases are TGTGCCAGCAGCCCAGGGACTAGCGGAGACTACGAGCAGTACTTC. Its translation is CASSPGTSGDYEQYF.